This TCR beta chain was observed in a study of molecular identifiers for immune sequencing clone quantification. MiXCR was run by TCRdb on the PCR reads, yielding one entry per CDR3 protein. The sample yields under 600,000 distinct CDR3 sequences, roughly 24% seen once. The clonotype originates from a human donor in good health. Some libraries in this study had Jurkat cell RNA spiked in. Sequences were obtained from naive CD8+ T cells from blood, with Jurkat cell RNA spiked in. This sample's subset: FACS-sorted CD8+CD4-CCR7+CD45RA+ naive T cells.

The CDR3 sequence is CASSLGPTGVAYEQYF. The CDR3 DNA follows: TGTGCCAGCAGCTTAGGCCCCACAGGGGTTGCCTACGAGCAGTACTTC. The J gene is TRBJ2-7, the V gene TRBV11-2; 7 nucleotides match TRBD1. In germline, CDR1 is SGHAT, CDR2 FQNNGV. This CDR3 region has 16 residues. The V gene end was trimmed by 1 base and the J gene end by 2 bases; junction bases not matched to a gene: 8.